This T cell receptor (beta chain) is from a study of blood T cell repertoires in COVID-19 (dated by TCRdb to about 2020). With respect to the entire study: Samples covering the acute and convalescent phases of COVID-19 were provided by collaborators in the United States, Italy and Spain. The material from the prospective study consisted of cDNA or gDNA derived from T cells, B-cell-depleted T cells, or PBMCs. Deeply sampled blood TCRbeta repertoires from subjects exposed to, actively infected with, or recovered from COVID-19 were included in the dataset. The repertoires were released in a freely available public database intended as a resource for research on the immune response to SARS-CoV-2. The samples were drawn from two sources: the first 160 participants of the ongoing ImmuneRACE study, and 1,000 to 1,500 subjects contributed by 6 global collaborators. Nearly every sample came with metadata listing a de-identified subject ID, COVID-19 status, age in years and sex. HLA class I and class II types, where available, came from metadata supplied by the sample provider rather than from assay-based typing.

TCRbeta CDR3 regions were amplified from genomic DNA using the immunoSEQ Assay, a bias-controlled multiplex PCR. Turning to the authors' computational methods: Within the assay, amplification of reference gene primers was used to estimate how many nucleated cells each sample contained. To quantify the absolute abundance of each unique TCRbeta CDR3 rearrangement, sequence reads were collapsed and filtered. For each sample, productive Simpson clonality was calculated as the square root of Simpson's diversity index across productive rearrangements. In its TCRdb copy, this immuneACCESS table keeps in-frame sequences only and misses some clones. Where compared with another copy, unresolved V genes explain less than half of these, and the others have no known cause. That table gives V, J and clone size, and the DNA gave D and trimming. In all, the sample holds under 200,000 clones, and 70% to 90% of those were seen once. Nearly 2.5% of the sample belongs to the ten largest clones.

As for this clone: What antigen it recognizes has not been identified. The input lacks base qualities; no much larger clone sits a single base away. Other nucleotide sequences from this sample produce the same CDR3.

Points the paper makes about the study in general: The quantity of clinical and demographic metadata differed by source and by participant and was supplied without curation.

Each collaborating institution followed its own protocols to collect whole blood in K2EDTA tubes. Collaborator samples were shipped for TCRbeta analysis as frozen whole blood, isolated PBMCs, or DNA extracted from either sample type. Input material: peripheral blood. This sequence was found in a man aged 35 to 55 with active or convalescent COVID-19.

In nucleotides, the sequence is TGTGCCAGCAGCCGGGACACGAACTATGGCTACACCTTC. Its protein product is CASSRDTNYGYTF. The chain employs TRBV7-9 and TRBJ1-2; TRBD1 might be the D gene, on 6 matching bases. From the germline V gene (reference sequence), CDR1 is SEHNR and CDR2 is FQNEAQ. Its CDR3 holds 13 amino acids, cysteine through phenylalanine. The sequence is cut down to CDR3 DNA, 39 bases in frame from base 1. Trimming removed 5 bases from V and 2 bases from J, leaving 9 bases between the germline ends. With the rest looked up from the reference TRBV7-9 and TRBJ1-2 genes rather than sequenced, the full variable domain is DTGVSQNPRHKITKRGQNVTFRCDPISEHNRLYWYRQTLGQGPEFLTYFQNEAQLEKSRLLSDRFSAERPKGSFSTLEIQRTEQGDSAMYLCASSRDTNYGYTFGSGTRLTVV.